This is a list of T cell receptor beta chains from one sample in a study of cytomegalovirus exposure and HLA in healthy donors. Assay: immunoSEQ multiplex PCR; the TCRdb copy retains only in-frame clones and omits some. The data show tens of thousands of clones, with 70% to 80% seen just once and approximately 19% held by the top ten. Sequencing was performed on PBMCs. The receptors come from a woman in her sixties in good health and CMV-seropositive. The CDR3 runs from the conserved cysteine through the conserved F or W. A D gene is named only where the DNA matches it firmly. Some rows mark clone size as missing; the rest say once, few, many or name a class of expanded clone.

clone_size: NA
v_call: TRBV18
d_call: NA
j_call: TRBJ1-3
cdr3_aa: CASSPRRDISGNTIYF
cdr3_nt: TGTGCCAGCTCACCACGTAGGGACATCTCTGGAAACACCATATATTTT

clone_size: NA
v_call: TRBV7-9
d_call: TRBD1
j_call: TRBJ1-4
cdr3_aa: CASSLQTGEKLFF
cdr3_nt: TGTGCCAGCAGCTTACAGACAGGGGAAAAACTGTTTTTT

clone_size: few
v_call: TRBV2
d_call: TRBD2
j_call: TRBJ2-1
cdr3_aa: CASSASGASYNEQFF
cdr3_nt: TGTGCCAGCAGTGCTAGCGGGGCTTCCTACAATGAGCAGTTCTTC

clone_size: NA
v_call: TRBV29-1
d_call: NA
j_call: TRBJ2-2
cdr3_aa: CSVTGVGNTGELFF
cdr3_nt: TGCAGCGTTACGGGGGTGGGGAACACCGGGGAGCTGTTTTTT

clone_size: NA
v_call: TRBV5-1
d_call: NA
j_call: TRBJ1-6
cdr3_aa: CASSLDWGGNSPLHF
cdr3_nt: TGCGCCAGCAGCTTGGACTGGGGCGGAAATTCACCCCTCCACTTT

clone_size: NA
v_call: TRBV7-8
d_call: NA
j_call: TRBJ2-1
cdr3_aa: CASSSSGVGNEQFF
cdr3_nt: TGTGCCAGCAGCTCCTCCGGGGTAGGAAATGAGCAGTTCTTC

clone_size: NA
v_call: TRBV5-1
d_call: TRBD1
j_call: TRBJ2-2
cdr3_aa: CASSFTGGTGELFF
cdr3_nt: TGCGCCAGCAGCTTTACAGGGGGCACCGGGGAGCTGTTTTTT

clone_size: NA
v_call: TRBV27
d_call: NA
j_call: TRBJ1-1
cdr3_aa: CASRTNVLGRRGEDTEAFF
cdr3_nt: TGTGCCAGCAGGACGAACGTTCTGGGACGGAGGGGCGAGGACACTGAAGCTTTCTTT

clone_size: NA
v_call: TRBV7-9
d_call: NA
j_call: TRBJ2-6
cdr3_aa: CASSLEGQDVLTF
cdr3_nt: TGTGCCAGCAGCTTAGAGGGGCAGGACGTCCTGACTTTC

clone_size: few
v_call: TRBV7-9
d_call: NA
j_call: TRBJ1-1
cdr3_aa: CASSTLPGRDSMNTEAFF
cdr3_nt: TGTGCCAGCAGTACGCTGCCCGGACGTGACAGTATGAACACTGAAGCTTTCTTT

clone_size: NA
v_call: TRBV13
d_call: TRBD1
j_call: TRBJ2-2
cdr3_aa: CASSPTGGRADTGELFF
cdr3_nt: TGTGCCAGCAGCCCCACAGGGGGTCGCGCGGACACCGGGGAGCTGTTTTTT

clone_size: NA
v_call: TRBV6-6
d_call: TRBD1
j_call: TRBJ2-2
cdr3_aa: CASSGQGRTGELFF
cdr3_nt: TGTGCCAGCAGTGGACAGGGGAGGACCGGGGAGCTGTTTTTT

clone_size: few
v_call: TRBV9
d_call: TRBD1
j_call: TRBJ1-1
cdr3_aa: CASSARQGAGKNTEAFF
cdr3_nt: TGTGCCAGCAGCGCCAGACAGGGGGCCGGGAAGAACACTGAAGCTTTCTTT

clone_size: NA
v_call: TRBV10-3
d_call: TRBD2
j_call: TRBJ2-3
cdr3_aa: CAISEPGLAGDTDTQYF
cdr3_nt: TGTGCCATCAGTGAGCCAGGACTAGCGGGGGATACAGATACGCAGTATTTT

clone_size: NA
v_call: TRBV5-1
d_call: NA
j_call: TRBJ2-1
cdr3_aa: CASSSDSSYNEQFF
cdr3_nt: TGCGCCAGCAGCTCAGACAGCTCCTACAATGAGCAGTTCTTC

clone_size: once
v_call: TRBV5-4
d_call: NA
j_call: TRBJ2-5
cdr3_aa: CASSFIASEVETQYF
cdr3_nt: TGTGCCAGCAGCTTTATTGCCTCGGAGGTGGAGACCCAGTACTTC

clone_size: NA
v_call: TRBV5-6
d_call: NA
j_call: TRBJ1-1
cdr3_aa: CASSLDGGLTEAFF
cdr3_nt: TGTGCCAGCAGCTTGGACGGGGGGCTCACTGAAGCTTTCTTT

clone_size: NA
v_call: TRBV18
d_call: NA
j_call: TRBJ2-7
cdr3_aa: CASSPINSYEQYF
cdr3_nt: TGTGCCAGCTCACCAATTAATTCCTACGAGCAGTACTTC

clone_size: NA
v_call: TRBV25-1
d_call: NA
j_call: TRBJ2-7
cdr3_aa: CASSAGYEQYF
cdr3_nt: TGTGCCAGCAGTGCAGGGTACGAGCAGTACTTC

clone_size: NA
v_call: TRBV2
d_call: NA
j_call: TRBJ2-7
cdr3_aa: CASSEVGGIEQYF
cdr3_nt: TGTGCCAGCAGTGAAGTTGGAGGGATCGAGCAGTACTTC

clone_size: few
v_call: TRBV2
d_call: NA
j_call: TRBJ1-1
cdr3_aa: CASSLGGMTEAFF
cdr3_nt: TGTGCCAGCAGCTTGGGGGGGATGACTGAAGCTTTCTTT

clone_size: NA
v_call: TRBV30
d_call: NA
j_call: TRBJ2-1
cdr3_aa: CAWSVRGLVNEQFF
cdr3_nt: TGTGCCTGGAGTGTAAGAGGGCTAGTCAATGAGCAGTTCTTC

clone_size: NA
v_call: TRBV2
d_call: NA
j_call: TRBJ2-1
cdr3_aa: CASLSRTRAYNEQFF
cdr3_nt: TGTGCCAGCCTCAGTCGGACTCGGGCTTACAATGAGCAGTTCTTC

clone_size: NA
v_call: TRBV7-8
d_call: TRBD1
j_call: TRBJ2-2
cdr3_aa: CASSYRTGTGELFF
cdr3_nt: TGTGCCAGCAGCTATAGGACAGGCACCGGGGAGCTGTTTTTT

clone_size: NA
v_call: TRBV7-9
d_call: TRBD1
j_call: TRBJ2-7
cdr3_aa: CSSSLGQPYEQYF
cdr3_nt: TGTTCCAGCAGCTTGGGACAGCCCTACGAGCAGTACTTC

clone_size: NA
v_call: TRBV6-5
d_call: NA
j_call: TRBJ1-2
cdr3_aa: CASRGSYSYGYTF
cdr3_nt: TGTGCCAGCAGGGGGAGCTACTCGTATGGCTACACCTTC

clone_size: NA
v_call: TRBV5-4
d_call: NA
j_call: TRBJ1-2
cdr3_aa: CASSPLASTQANYGYTF
cdr3_nt: TGTGCCAGCAGCCCTTTAGCCAGCACCCAAGCTAACTATGGCTACACCTTC

clone_size: NA
v_call: TRBV27
d_call: NA
j_call: TRBJ1-6
cdr3_aa: CASSPGQGNSPLHF
cdr3_nt: TGTGCCAGCAGCCCCGGGCAGGGTAATTCACCCCTCCACTTT

clone_size: few
v_call: TRBV6-6
d_call: TRBD1
j_call: TRBJ2-1
cdr3_aa: CASLSVGQYNEQFF
cdr3_nt: TGTGCCAGCCTCTCAGTGGGACAGTACAATGAGCAGTTCTTC

clone_size: NA
v_call: TRBV9
d_call: TRBD2
j_call: TRBJ2-3
cdr3_aa: CASSVTSGGSTDTQYF
cdr3_nt: TGTGCCAGCAGCGTTACTAGCGGGGGAAGCACAGATACGCAGTATTTT

clone_size: few
v_call: TRBV7-6
d_call: NA
j_call: TRBJ1-5
cdr3_aa: CASSSPRQPQHF
cdr3_nt: TGTGCCAGCAGCTCTCCCAGGCAGCCCCAGCATTTT

clone_size: NA
v_call: TRBV7-3
d_call: TRBD2
j_call: TRBJ2-3
cdr3_aa: CASSQTSGTDTQYF
cdr3_nt: TGTGCCAGCAGCCAGACTAGCGGTACAGATACGCAGTATTTT

clone_size: few
v_call: TRBV5-1
d_call: NA
j_call: TRBJ2-7
cdr3_aa: CASRQGTTNYEQYF
cdr3_nt: TGCGCCAGCAGGCAAGGGACAACCAATTACGAGCAGTACTTC

clone_size: NA
v_call: TRBV4-1
d_call: TRBD1
j_call: TRBJ1-2
cdr3_aa: CASSQLGQGAIGGYTF
cdr3_nt: TGCGCCAGCAGCCAACTCGGACAGGGGGCGATCGGGGGCTACACCTTC

clone_size: NA
v_call: TRBV5-4
d_call: TRBD1
j_call: TRBJ1-6
cdr3_aa: CASSSTTGGSYNSPLHF
cdr3_nt: TGTGCCAGCAGCTCTACGACAGGGGGCTCCTATAATTCACCCCTCCACTTT

clone_size: NA
v_call: TRBV6-1
d_call: NA
j_call: TRBJ1-5
cdr3_aa: CASSEIGGGGDQPQHF
cdr3_nt: TGTGCCAGCAGTGAAATTGGCGGGGGAGGAGATCAGCCCCAGCATTTT

clone_size: NA
v_call: TRBV9
d_call: TRBD2
j_call: TRBJ2-3
cdr3_aa: CASSETSGGSTDTQYF
cdr3_nt: TGTGCCAGCAGCGAAACTAGCGGGGGAAGCACAGATACGCAGTATTTT

clone_size: NA
v_call: TRBV6-5
d_call: TRBD2
j_call: TRBJ2-5
cdr3_aa: CASSSGAGAFGETQYF
cdr3_nt: TGTGCCAGCAGTTCGGGAGCGGGGGCTTTTGGGGAGACCCAGTACTTC

clone_size: NA
v_call: TRBV27
d_call: TRBD2
j_call: TRBJ2-3
cdr3_aa: CASSLRIPGLGTDTQYF
cdr3_nt: TGTGCCAGCAGCTTAAGGATACCGGGACTAGGCACAGATACGCAGTATTTT

clone_size: NA
v_call: TRBV11-1
d_call: TRBD1
j_call: TRBJ2-2
cdr3_aa: CASSTGTGYPVPNTGELFF
cdr3_nt: TGTGCCAGCAGCACCGGGACAGGGTATCCAGTACCGAACACCGGGGAGCTGTTTTTT

clone_size: NA
v_call: TRBV9
d_call: NA
j_call: TRBJ1-5
cdr3_aa: CASSPAGTGNQPQHF
cdr3_nt: TGTGCCAGCAGCCCAGCGGGGACTGGCAATCAGCCCCAGCATTTT